This entry features one TCR beta chain sequence. No antigen is known for it. Used for diagnoses were clinical symptoms, serum thyroxine and TRAb, thyroid ultrasound and orbital computed tomography. Amplification of TCR beta CDR3 regions was performed using RNA transcripts as template. RT-PCR in the first round (using the HTBI primer set) targeted the TCR CDR3. TCRdb itself ran the multiplex PCR reads through MiXCR, one entry per CDR3 protein. This table holds some 560,000 distinct CDR3 sequences, approximately 15% found once. The CDR3 spans 23 residues. Germline CDR1 is SGDLS and CDR2 is YYNGEE. V gave up 0 bases and J gave up 1 base; unmatched junction bases: 22. The sample comes from a study of T cells in Graves' hyperthyroidism and ophthalmopathy. The study, taken as a whole, reports: Researchers found most expanded thyroid clonotypes above 0.001 in blood as well. From stable hyperthyroidism, ophthalmopathy was set apart by a 13 V-J model.

The sequencing input was blood. This sequence joins TRBV9 and TRBJ2-1; 10 bases are shared with TRBD2. This receptor was obtained from a woman between 40 and 50 years old with Graves' hyperthyroidism. CDR3 loop: CASSVGGLGTSGTYLPSYNEQFF. In DNA form, the CDR3 reads TGTGCCAGCAGCGTAGGAGGGCTGGGAACTAGCGGGACGTATCTCCCGTCCTACAATGAGCAGTTCTTC. The whole variable domain, filled in from reference TRBV9 and TRBJ2-1, reads DSGVTQTPKHLITATGQRVTLRCSPRSGDLSVYWYQQSLDQGLQFLIQYYNGEERAKGNILERFSAQQFPDLHSELNLSSLELGDSALYFCASSVGGLGTSGTYLPSYNEQFFGPGTRLTVL.